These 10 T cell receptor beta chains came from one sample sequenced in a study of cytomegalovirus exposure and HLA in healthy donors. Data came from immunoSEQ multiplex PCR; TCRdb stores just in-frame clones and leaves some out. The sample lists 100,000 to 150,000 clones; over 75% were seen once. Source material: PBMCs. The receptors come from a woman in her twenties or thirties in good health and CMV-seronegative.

CDR3 nucleotides: TGTGCCAGCAGCTCCGGGACAGGGTACCCCTACACCTTC. As protein: CASSSGTGYPYTF. The chain employs TRBV6-5 and TRBJ1-2, with 9 bases aligning to TRBD1. CDR3 length equals 13 residues. Germline assignment: CDR1 MNHEY and CDR2 SVGAGI. The trim removed 6 bases at V and 10 bases at J, leaving 9 bases unmatched.

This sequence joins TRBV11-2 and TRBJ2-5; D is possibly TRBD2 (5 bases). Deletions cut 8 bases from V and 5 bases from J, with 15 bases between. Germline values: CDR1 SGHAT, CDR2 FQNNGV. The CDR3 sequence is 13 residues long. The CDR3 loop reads CASLSSRGETQYF. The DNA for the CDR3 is TGTGCCAGCCTCTCCAGCCGAGGGGAGACCCAGTACTTC.

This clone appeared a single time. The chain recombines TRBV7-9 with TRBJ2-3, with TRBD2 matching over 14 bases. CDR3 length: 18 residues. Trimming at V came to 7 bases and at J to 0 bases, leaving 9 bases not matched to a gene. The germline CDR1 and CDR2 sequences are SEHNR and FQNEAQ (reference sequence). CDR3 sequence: CASTGLAGGPSSTDTQYF. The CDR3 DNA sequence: TGTGCCAGCACCGGACTAGCGGGGGGTCCCTCTAGCACAGATACGCAGTATTTT.

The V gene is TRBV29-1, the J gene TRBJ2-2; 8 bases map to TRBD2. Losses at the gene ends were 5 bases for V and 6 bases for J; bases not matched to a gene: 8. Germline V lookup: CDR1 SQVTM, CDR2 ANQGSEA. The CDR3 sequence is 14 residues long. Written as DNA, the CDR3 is TGCAGCGTTCACAGGACTAGCCCCCCCGGGGAGCTGTTTTTT. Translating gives CSVHRTSPPGELFF.

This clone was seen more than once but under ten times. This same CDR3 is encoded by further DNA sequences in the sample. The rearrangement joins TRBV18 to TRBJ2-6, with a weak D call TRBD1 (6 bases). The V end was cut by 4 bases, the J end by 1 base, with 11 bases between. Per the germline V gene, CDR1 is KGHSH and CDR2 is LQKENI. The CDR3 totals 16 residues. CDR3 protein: CASSRGTSSGANVLTF. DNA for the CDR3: TGTGCCAGCTCACGTGGGACATCTTCTGGGGCCAACGTCCTGACTTTC.

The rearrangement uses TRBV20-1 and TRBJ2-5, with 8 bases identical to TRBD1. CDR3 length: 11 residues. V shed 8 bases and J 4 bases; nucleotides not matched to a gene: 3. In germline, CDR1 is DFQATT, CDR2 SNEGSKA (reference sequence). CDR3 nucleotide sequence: TGCAGTACGGACAGGGTAGAGACCCAGTACTTC. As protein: CSTDRVETQYF.

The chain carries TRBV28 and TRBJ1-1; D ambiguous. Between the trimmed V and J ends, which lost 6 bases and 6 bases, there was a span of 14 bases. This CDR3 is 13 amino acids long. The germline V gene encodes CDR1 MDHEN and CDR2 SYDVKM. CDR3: CASRAFRGAEAFF. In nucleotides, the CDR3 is TGTGCCAGCAGGGCGTTTCGGGGAGCTGAAGCTTTCTTT. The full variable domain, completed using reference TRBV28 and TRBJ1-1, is DVKVTQSSRYLVKRTGEKVFLECVQDMDHENMFWYRQDPGLGLRLIYFSYDVKMKEKGDIPEGYSVSREKKERFSLILESASTNQTSMYLCASRAFRGAEAFFGQGTRLTVV.

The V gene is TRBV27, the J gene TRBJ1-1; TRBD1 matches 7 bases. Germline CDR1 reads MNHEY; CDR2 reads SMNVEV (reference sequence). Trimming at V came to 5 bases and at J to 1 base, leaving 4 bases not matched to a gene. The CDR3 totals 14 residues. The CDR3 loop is CASSAGTENTEAFF. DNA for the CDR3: TGTGCCAGCAGTGCCGGGACAGAGAACACTGAAGCTTTCTTT.

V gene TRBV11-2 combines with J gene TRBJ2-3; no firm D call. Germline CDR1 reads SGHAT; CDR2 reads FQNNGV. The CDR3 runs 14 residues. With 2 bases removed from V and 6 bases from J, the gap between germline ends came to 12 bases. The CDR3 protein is CASSLSPRKDTQYF. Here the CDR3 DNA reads TGTGCCAGCAGCTTAAGCCCGAGGAAGGATACGCAGTATTTT.

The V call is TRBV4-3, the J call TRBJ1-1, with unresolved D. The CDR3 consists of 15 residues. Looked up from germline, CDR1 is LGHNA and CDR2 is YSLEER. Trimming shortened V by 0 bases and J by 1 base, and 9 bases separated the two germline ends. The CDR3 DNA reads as TGCGCCAGCAGCCAAGACAACGGGTGGAACACTGAAGCTTTCTTT. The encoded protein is CASSQDNGWNTEAFF.